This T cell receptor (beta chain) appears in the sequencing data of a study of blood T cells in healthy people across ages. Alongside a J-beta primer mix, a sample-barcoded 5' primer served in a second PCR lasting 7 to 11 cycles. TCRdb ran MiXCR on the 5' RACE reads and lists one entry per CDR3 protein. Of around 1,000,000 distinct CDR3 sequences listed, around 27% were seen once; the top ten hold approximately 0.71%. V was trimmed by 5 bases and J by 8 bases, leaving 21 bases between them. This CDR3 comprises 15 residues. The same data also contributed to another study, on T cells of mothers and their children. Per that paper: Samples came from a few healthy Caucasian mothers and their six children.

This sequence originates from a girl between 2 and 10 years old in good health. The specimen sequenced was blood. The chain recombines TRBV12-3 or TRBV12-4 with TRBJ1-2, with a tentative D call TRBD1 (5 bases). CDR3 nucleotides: TGTGCCAGCAGTGCCGTTTCGGGGGTAGCATTGGGCTACACCTTC. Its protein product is CASSAVSGVALGYTF.